Included here is one T cell receptor (beta chain) sequence, with context. The CDR3 sequence is 15 residues long. Looked up from germline, CDR1 is SGHNT and CDR2 is YYREEE (reference sequence). V was clipped by 4 bases and J by 6 bases, with 20 bases between them. TCRdb analysed the 5' RACE reads with MiXCR anew, one entry per CDR3 protein. The top ten hold under 3.5% of the sample, which has tens of thousands of distinct CDR3 sequences, 28% seen once. The chain combines TRBV5-4 with TRBJ2-7; D assignment may be TRBD1 or TRBD2 (5 bases each). The source material was tumor-infiltrating memory CD4+ T cells sorted from the breast tumor. Subset denoted: memory CD4+ T cells, CD4+CD45RO+CD25-. The sequence was obtained from a female donor with breast cancer. CDR3 protein: CASSPSRSGTSEQYF. The CDR3, as DNA: TGTGCCAGCAGCCCAAGTCGATCCGGGACGTCCGAGCAGTACTTC.